One sample yielded the 17 T cell receptor beta chains listed below, sequenced in a study of blood T cell repertoires in COVID-19. This table comes from immunoSEQ multiplex PCR, and its TCRdb copy is limited to in-frame clones, with some not included. This table holds some 250,000 clones, around nine tenths found once. Sequencing was carried out using peripheral blood. Receptors were obtained from a woman between 70 and 85 years old with active or convalescent COVID-19.

The chain uses TRBV18 and TRBJ2-1, with D possibly being TRBD1 (6 bases). The CDR3 has 13 residues. Trimming removed 6 bases from V and 6 bases from J, with 12 bases in between. CDR1 is KGHSH and CDR2 is LQKENI in the germline V gene. CDR3 sequence reads: CASSPSRGNEQFF. The CDR3 DNA reads TGTGCCAGCTCGCCAAGCAGGGGCAATGAGCAGTTCTTC.

The V and J genes are TRBV2 and TRBJ1-2; D is possibly TRBD1 (6 bases). The germline CDR1 and CDR2 sequences are SNHLY and FYNNEI. With 8 bases removed from V and 10 bases from J, the gap between germline ends came to 14 bases. CDR3 length: 11 residues. The CDR3 sequence: CASSGGRDYTF. CDR3 DNA sequence: TGTGCCAGCTCCGGGGGGCGCGACTACACCTTC.

The gene calls are TRBV4-3 and TRBJ1-6, with D possibly being TRBD1 (5 bases). Trimming left V 1 base short and J 7 bases short, with 8 bases between. Looked up from germline, CDR1 is LGHNA and CDR2 is YSLEER. The CDR3 sequence is 14 residues long. CDR3 sequence reads: CASSQVGANSPLHF. CDR3 nucleotide sequence: TGCGCCAGCAGCCAAGTTGGGGCAAATTCACCCCTCCACTTT.

The chain carries TRBV5-6 and TRBJ2-3; D not resolved. In germline, CDR1 is SGHDT, CDR2 YYEEEE. V was clipped by 1 base and J by 5 bases, with 8 bases between them. This CDR3 has 13 residues. CDR3 sequence: CASSLPSGDTQYF. CDR3 nucleotide sequence: TGTGCCAGCAGCTTGCCTAGTGGAGATACGCAGTATTTT.

CDR3 in amino acids: CASSLQGVGNEKLFF. The CDR3 bases are TGCGCCAGCAGCCTCCAGGGGGTGGGTAATGAAAAACTGTTTTTT. The rearrangement joins TRBV5-1 to TRBJ1-4; 7 positions agree with TRBD1. The CDR3 is 15 residues long. Per the germline V gene, CDR1 is SGHRS and CDR2 is YFSETQ. The junction had 7 bases not matched to a gene; V was cut back by 4 bases and J by 4 bases.

V is TRBV10-1 and J is TRBJ1-3; weak D call: TRBD1 (6 bases). The germline gives CDR1 WNHNN, CDR2 SYGVQD (reference sequence). Trimming removed 8 bases at V and 5 bases at J, with 13 bases between. The CDR3 length is 13 residues. The CDR3 spells CASSSGARNTIYF. Written as DNA, the CDR3 is TGCGCCAGCTCCTCAGGGGCGCGAAACACCATATATTTT.

V usage is TRBV20-1 and J usage is TRBJ1-1, with D uncertain. The length of the CDR3 is 15 residues. Trimming removed 3 bases at V and 5 bases at J, with 19 bases between. The germline V gene encodes CDR1 DFQATT and CDR2 SNEGSKA (reference sequence). DNA of the CDR3: TGCAGTGCTAGTGAGGATGGAGGGAGAGGGACTGAAGCTTTCTTT. Residues: CSASEDGGRGTEAFF.

This chain links TRBV25-1 with TRBJ2-3, with TRBD1 as a possible D gene (5 bases). Germline V gene lookup returns CDR1 MGHDK and CDR2 SYGVNS. There are 11 residues in the CDR3. Trimming shortened V by 6 bases and J by 11 bases, and 12 bases separated the two germline ends. The CDR3 here is CASRQGLEQYF. The DNA of the CDR3 is TGTGCCAGCAGGCAGGGTCTTGAGCAGTATTTT.

The V and J genes are TRBV4-3 and TRBJ2-3, with D possibly matching TRBD2 (7 bases). Trimming took off 0 bases at V and 0 bases at J, with 16 bases between the two ends. The CDR3 runs to 18 residues. Germline values: CDR1 LGHNA, CDR2 YSLEER. DNA of the CDR3: TGCGCCAGCAGCCAAGATTTGGGGGGGGCCACTAGCACAGATACGCAGTATTTT. Protein: CASSQDLGGATSTDTQYF.

The V and J genes are TRBV6-5 and TRBJ1-2; no firm D call. V was trimmed by 4 bases and J by 1 base, leaving 16 bases between them. The CDR3 has 16 amino acids. Germline CDR1 MNHEY, CDR2 SVGAGI. The DNA for the CDR3 is TGTGCCAGCAGTTCCGACCCACGACTCCTTAACTATGGCTACACCTTC. Protein: CASSSDPRLLNYGYTF.

With respect to this clone: Other DNA sequences in this specimen translate into the identical CDR3. This chain links TRBV2 with TRBJ1-5; D ambiguous. From germline, CDR1 is SNHLY and CDR2 FYNNEI. This CDR3 is 14 amino acids long. V was pared by 3 bases and J by 2 bases, with 8 bases between. In DNA, the CDR3 is TGTGCCAGCAGTGAGGCGGGAGGCAATCAGCCCCAGCATTTT. Amino acids: CASSEAGGNQPQHF.

This rearrangement joins TRBV15 to TRBJ1-2; D not resolved. Trimming removed 11 bases at V and 4 bases at J, with 17 bases between. There are 13 residues in the CDR3. CDR1 is LNHNV and CDR2 is YYDKDF in the germline V gene (reference sequence). CDR3 protein: CASRLDNSYGYTF. DNA of the CDR3: TGTGCCTCACGTCTTGACAACAGCTATGGCTACACCTTC.

V usage is TRBV18 and J usage is TRBJ1-2, with D perhaps matching TRBD1 (5 bases). Between the trimmed V and J ends, which lost 3 bases and 5 bases, there was a span of 10 bases. CDR3 length: 13 amino acids. Germline V lookup: CDR1 KGHSH, CDR2 LQKENI. The CDR3, as DNA: TGTGCCAGCTCACCGGACACCATTTATGGCTACACCTTC. This translates into CASSPDTIYGYTF.

The J gene is TRBJ2-2, the V gene TRBV18; the match to TRBD2 covers 15 bases. Germline lookup yields CDR1 KGHSH and CDR2 LQKENI. The CDR3 is made up of 19 amino acids. V lost 0 bases and J lost 1; bases outside the gene matches: 3. In DNA, the CDR3 is TGTGCCAGCTCACCACCCGGACTAGCGGGGGGGATGAACACCGGGGAGCTGTTTTTT. It is translated as CASSPPGLAGGMNTGELFF.

CDR3 sequence (DNA): TGTGCCAGCAGCCACTCTCGACCGCTAAGCCCCCCGACGCGGGGGGCCCTTCTTGAGCAGTTCTTC. Amino acid sequence: CASSHSRPLSPPTRGALLEQFF. The rearrangement links TRBV14 to TRBJ2-1, with 8 bases matching TRBD2. CDR3 size: 22 residues. V lost 3 bases and J lost 9; bases outside the gene matches: 31. The V gene's germline CDR1 is SGHDN and CDR2 FVKESK. The full variable domain, its missing parts supplied by reference TRBV14 and TRBJ2-1, is EAGVTQFPSHSVIEKGQTVTLRCDPISGHDNLYWYRRVMGKEIKFLLHFVKESKQDESGMPNNRFLAERTGGTYSTLKVQPAELEDSGVYFCASSHSRPLSPPTRGALLEQFFGPGTRLTVL.

The rearrangement uses TRBV29-1 and TRBJ2-2; 7 bases map to TRBD1. Germline V CDR1 and CDR2: SQVTM, ANQGSEA. CDR3 size: 17 residues. V lost 5 bases to trimming and J lost 4 bases; unmatched junction nucleotides: 16. The CDR3 DNA is TGCAGCGTTTTTTTACTACAGGGGATCTCTGGCACCGGGGAGCTGTTTTTT. It specifies CSVFLLQGISGTGELFF.

The chain recombines TRBV3-1 (or the pseudogene TRBV3-2) with TRBJ1-5, with D maybe TRBD1 (5 bases). The germline V gene encodes CDR1 LGHDT and CDR2 YNNKEL (reference sequence). The CDR3 is 13 residues long. The V end was cut by 3 bases, the J end by 14 bases, with 17 bases between. The DNA for the CDR3 is TGTGCCAGCAGCCAGGGGCCGGGGGATTACGAGCATTTT. Translating gives CASSQGPGDYEHF.